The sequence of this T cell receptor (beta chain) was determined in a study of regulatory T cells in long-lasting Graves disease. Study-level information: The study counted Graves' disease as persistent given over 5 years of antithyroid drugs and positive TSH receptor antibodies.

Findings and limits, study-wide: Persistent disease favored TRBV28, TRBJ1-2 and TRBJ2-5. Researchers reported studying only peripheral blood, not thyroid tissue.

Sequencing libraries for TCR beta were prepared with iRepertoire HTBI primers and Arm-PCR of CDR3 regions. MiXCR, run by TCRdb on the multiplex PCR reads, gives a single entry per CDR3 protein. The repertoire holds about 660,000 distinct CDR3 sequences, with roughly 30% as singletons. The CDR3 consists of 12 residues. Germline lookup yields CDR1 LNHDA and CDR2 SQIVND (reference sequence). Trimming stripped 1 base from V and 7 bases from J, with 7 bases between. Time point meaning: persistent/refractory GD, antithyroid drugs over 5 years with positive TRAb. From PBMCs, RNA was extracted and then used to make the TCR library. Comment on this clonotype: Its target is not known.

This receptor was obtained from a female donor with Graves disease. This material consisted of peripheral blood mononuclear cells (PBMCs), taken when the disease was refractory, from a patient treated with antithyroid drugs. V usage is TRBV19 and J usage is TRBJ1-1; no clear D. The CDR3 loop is CASSIAANEAFF. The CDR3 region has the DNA TGTGCCAGTAGTATAGCCGCAAATGAAGCTTTCTTT.